Below, 10 T cell receptor beta chains from the same sample are listed, as sequenced in a study of T cells in Graves' hyperthyroidism and ophthalmopathy. Authors of the study amplified TCR beta CDR3 regions from RNA transcripts. When the TCR CDR3 underwent first-round RT-PCR, the HTBI primer set was used. One entry per CDR3 protein, called by TCRdb with MiXCR from the multiplex PCR reads. The sample lists about 640,000 distinct CDR3 sequences, less than 25% occurring once. The sequenced sample was blood. The origin of the receptors is a man in his thirties or forties with Graves' ophthalmopathy.

This chain connects TRBV10-3 to TRBJ2-1; D is perhaps TRBD2 (5 bases). The germline CDR1 and CDR2 sequences are ENHRY and SYGVKD. The germline V and J ends were trimmed by 10 bases and 7 bases, with 17 bases remaining between them. The CDR3 loop spans 13 amino acids. CDR3 nucleotide sequence: TGTGCCACCTCTGGAACCACGGGAAATGAGCAGTTCTTC. Protein sequence: CATSGTTGNEQFF.

The rearrangement joins TRBV6-2 or TRBV6-3 to TRBJ2-3; TRBD2 matches at 11 bases. The CDR3 contains 17 residues. J was trimmed by 2 bases and V by 2 bases; bases with no gene match: 6. In germline, CDR1 is MNHEY, CDR2 SVGEGT. The CDR3 loop reads CASSYGLAGGLTDTQYF. CDR3 coding DNA: TGTGCCAGCAGTTACGGGCTAGCGGGAGGCCTCACAGATACGCAGTATTTT.

The gene calls are TRBV20-1 and TRBJ1-1, with D possibly TRBD1 on 6 matching bases. In germline, CDR1 is DFQATT, CDR2 SNEGSKA (reference sequence). Between the trimmed V and J ends, which lost 5 bases and 1 base, there was a span of 8 bases. The CDR3 is 12 residues long. DNA of the CDR3: TGCAGTGCTCTAGGGGGGAACACTGAAGCTTTCTTT. Protein sequence: CSALGGNTEAFF.

In its sample, this clonotype was seen a few times. The rearrangement joins TRBV29-1 to TRBJ2-3, with D possibly being TRBD1 (6 bases). This CDR3 is 16 amino acids long. CDR1 and CDR2 (germline): SQVTM, ANQGSEA. The germline V and J ends were trimmed by 5 bases and 4 bases, with 22 bases remaining between them. The chain's CDR3 is CSVPNLPGVEADTQYF. The CDR3 DNA reads TGCAGCGTTCCTAATTTACCAGGGGTGGAGGCAGATACGCAGTATTTT.

V is TRBV28 and J is TRBJ2-7, with TRBD1 identical over 7 bases. Germline-derived CDR1 and CDR2 are MDHEN and SYDVKM. Trimming cost V 6 bases and J 4 bases; bases outside gene matches: 6. The CDR3 covers 13 residues. CDR3 nucleotide sequence: TGTGCCAGCAGACTCGAACAGGGGTACGAGCAGTACTTC. It translates to CASRLEQGYEQYF.

The V gene is TRBV25-1, the J gene TRBJ1-1; perhaps TRBD1 as D (5 bases). V was trimmed by 1 base and J by 1 base, leaving 10 bases between them. The CDR3 is made up of 15 amino acids. Germline-derived CDR1 and CDR2 are MGHDK and SYGVNS. The CDR3 is CASSEFGGANTEAFF. The CDR3 DNA follows: TGTGCCAGCAGTGAATTTGGAGGGGCGAACACTGAAGCTTTCTTT. The variable domain in full, completed from reference TRBV25-1 and TRBJ1-1, reads EADIYQTPRYLVIGTGKKITLECSQTMGHDKMYWYQQDPGMELHLIHYSYGVNSTEKGDLSSESTVSRIRTEHFPLTLESARPSHTSQYLCASSEFGGANTEAFFGQGTRLTVV.

This clonotype appeared many times. The rearrangement links TRBV3-1 to TRBJ2-5, with 9 bases matching TRBD2. The CDR3 runs 16 residues. Germline CDR1 LGHDT, CDR2 YNNKEL (reference sequence). Trimming at V came to 4 bases and at J to 0 bases, leaving 6 bases not matched to a gene. This CDR3 reads CASSLRLAANQETQYF. The CDR3, as DNA: TGTGCCAGCAGCCTTAGACTAGCGGCGAACCAAGAGACCCAGTACTTC.

The sample holds a few counts of this clonotype. The V gene is TRBV10-3, the J gene TRBJ2-1, with 12 bases matching TRBD2. The CDR3 spans 17 residues. CDR1 is ENHRY and CDR2 is SYGVKD in the germline V gene. V trimming: 4 bases; J trimming: 7 bases; junction bases outside the gene matches: 11. This CDR3 reads CAISGLAGVKSGNEQFF. CDR3 in DNA: TGTGCCATCAGTGGACTAGCGGGAGTTAAAAGTGGGAATGAGCAGTTCTTC.

The rearrangement joins TRBV27 to TRBJ2-3; possible D gene TRBD2, 6 bases. Germline V gene data show CDR1 as MNHEY and CDR2 as SMNVEV (reference sequence). V lost 5 bases and J lost 3, with 12 bases in between. The CDR3 is made up of 14 amino acids. CDR3 DNA sequence: TGTGCCAGCAGTCCGGGGAGGAAGACAGATACGCAGTATTTT. This encodes CASSPGRKTDTQYF.

As concerns this clonotype: A much larger clone lies a single base off, so this may be a read error. The chain couples TRBV11-3 to TRBJ1-5; D is undetermined. CDR3 length: 12 residues. Germline V gene sequence: CDR1 SGHNT, CDR2 YENEEA. The V and J ends lost 5 bases and 9 bases respectively, with 11 bases between them. CDR3 nucleotide sequence: TGTGCCAGCAGCCAGAGAGTCCGGCCCCAGCATTTT. Translated, it gives CASSQRVRPQHF.